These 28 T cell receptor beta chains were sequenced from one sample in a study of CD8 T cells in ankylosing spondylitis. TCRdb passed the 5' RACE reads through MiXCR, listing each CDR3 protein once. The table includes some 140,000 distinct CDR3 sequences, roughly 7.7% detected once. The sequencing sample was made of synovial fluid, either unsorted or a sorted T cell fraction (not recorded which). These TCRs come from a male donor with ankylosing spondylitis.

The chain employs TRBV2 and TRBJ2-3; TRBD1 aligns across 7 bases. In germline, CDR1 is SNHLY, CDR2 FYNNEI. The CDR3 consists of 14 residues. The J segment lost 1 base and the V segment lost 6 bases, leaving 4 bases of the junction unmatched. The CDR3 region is CASRVTGGTDTQYF. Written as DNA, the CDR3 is TGTGCCAGCAGGGTTACAGGGGGCACAGATACGCAGTATTTT. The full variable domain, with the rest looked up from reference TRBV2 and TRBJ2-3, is EPEVTQTPSHQVTQMGQEVILRCVPISNHLYFYWYRQILGQKVEFLVSFYNNEISEKSEIFDDQFSVERPDGSNFTLKIRSTKLEDSAMYFCASRVTGGTDTQYFGPGTRLTVL.

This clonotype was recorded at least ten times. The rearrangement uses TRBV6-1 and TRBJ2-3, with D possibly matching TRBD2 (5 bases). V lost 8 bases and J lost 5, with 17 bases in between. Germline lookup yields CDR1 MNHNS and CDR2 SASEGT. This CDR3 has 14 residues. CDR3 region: CASRPDSHRDTQYF. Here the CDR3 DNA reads TGTGCCAGCCGTCCGGACTCTCACCGAGATACGCAGTATTTT.

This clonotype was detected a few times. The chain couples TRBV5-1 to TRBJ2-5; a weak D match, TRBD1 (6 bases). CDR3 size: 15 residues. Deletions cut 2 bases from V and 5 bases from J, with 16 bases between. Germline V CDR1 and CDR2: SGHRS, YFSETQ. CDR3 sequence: CASSFGDRPGETQYF. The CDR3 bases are TGCGCCAGCAGCTTTGGTGACAGGCCGGGGGAGACCCAGTACTTC.

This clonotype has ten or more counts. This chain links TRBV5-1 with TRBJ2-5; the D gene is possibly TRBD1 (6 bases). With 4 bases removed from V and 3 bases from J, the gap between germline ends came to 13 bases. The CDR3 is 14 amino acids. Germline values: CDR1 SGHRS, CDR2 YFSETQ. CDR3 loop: CASSVQQGEETQYF. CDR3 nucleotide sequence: TGCGCCAGCAGCGTACAACAGGGTGAAGAGACCCAGTACTTC.

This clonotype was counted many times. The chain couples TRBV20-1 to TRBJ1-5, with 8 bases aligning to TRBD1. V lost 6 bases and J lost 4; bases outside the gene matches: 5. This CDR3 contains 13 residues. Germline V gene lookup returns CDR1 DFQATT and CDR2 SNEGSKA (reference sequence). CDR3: CSAAGGSNQPQHF. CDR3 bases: TGCAGTGCAGCAGGGGGCTCAAATCAGCCCCAGCATTTT.

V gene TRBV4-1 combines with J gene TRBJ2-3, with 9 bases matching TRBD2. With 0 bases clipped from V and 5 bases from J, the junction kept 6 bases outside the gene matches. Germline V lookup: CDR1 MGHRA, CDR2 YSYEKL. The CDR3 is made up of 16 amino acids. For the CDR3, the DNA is TGCGCCAGCAGCCAAGATGTGGCGGGGGGGCAAGATACGCAGTATTTT. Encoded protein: CASSQDVAGGQDTQYF.

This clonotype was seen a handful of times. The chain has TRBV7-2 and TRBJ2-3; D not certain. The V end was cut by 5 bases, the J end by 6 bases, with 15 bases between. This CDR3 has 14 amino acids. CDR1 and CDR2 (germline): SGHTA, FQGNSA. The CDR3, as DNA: TGTGCCAGCAGCGCCCCTTGGTCGACCGATACGCAGTATTTT. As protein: CASSAPWSTDTQYF.

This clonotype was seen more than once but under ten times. The CDR3 bases are TGTGCCACCAGTGATTTGCGGACAGGTAACACCGGGGAGCTGTTTTTT. Its protein is CATSDLRTGNTGELFF. V and J are TRBV24-1 and TRBJ2-2; 7 positions match TRBD1. CDR1 KGHDR and CDR2 SFDVKD come from the germline V gene. This CDR3 region has 16 residues. V trimming: 0 bases; J trimming: 2 bases; junction bases outside the gene matches: 2.

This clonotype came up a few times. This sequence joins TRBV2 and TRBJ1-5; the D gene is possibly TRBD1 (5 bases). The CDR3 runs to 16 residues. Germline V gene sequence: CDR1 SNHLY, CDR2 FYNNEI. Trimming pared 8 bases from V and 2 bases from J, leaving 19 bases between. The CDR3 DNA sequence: TGTGCCAGCGGGAGAGTTGAGGGGTCGGGCAATCAGCCCCAGCATTTT. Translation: CASGRVEGSGNQPQHF.

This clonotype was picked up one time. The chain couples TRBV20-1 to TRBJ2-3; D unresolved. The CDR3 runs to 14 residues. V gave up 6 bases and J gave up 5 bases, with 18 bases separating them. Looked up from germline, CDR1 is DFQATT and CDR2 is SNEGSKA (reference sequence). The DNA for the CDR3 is TGCAGTGCGACCACCACCGGGCCTCGAGATACGCAGTATTTT. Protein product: CSATTTGPRDTQYF.

DNA for the CDR3: TGTGCCAGCAGCCCCGACAGGAGGGATACGCAGTATTTT. Translating gives CASSPDRRDTQYF. This rearrangement joins TRBV7-2 to TRBJ2-3; tentatively, D is TRBD1 (6 bases). The V end lost 5 bases, the J end lost 6 bases, and 12 bases lay between the germline ends. Germline V gives CDR1 SGHTA, CDR2 FQGNSA. The CDR3 length is 13 residues.

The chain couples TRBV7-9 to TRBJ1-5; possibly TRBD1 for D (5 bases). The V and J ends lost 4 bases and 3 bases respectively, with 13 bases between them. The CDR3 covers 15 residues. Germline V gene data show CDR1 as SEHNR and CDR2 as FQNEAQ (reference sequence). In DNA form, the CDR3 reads TGTGCCAGCAGCTCGTCAGACAGACTCAATCAGCCCCAGCATTTT. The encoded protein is CASSSSDRLNQPQHF.

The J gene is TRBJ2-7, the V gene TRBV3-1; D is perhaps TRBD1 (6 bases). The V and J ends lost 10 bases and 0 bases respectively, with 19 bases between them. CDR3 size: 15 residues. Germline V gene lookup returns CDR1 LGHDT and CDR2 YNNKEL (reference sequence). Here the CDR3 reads CATCKGGHASYEQYF. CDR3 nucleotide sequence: TGTGCCACCTGCAAAGGGGGACATGCCTCCTACGAGCAGTACTTC.

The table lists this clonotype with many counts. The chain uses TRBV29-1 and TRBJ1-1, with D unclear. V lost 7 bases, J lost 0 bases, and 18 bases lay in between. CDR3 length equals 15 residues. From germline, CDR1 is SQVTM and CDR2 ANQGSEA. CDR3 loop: CSASPGWGMNTEAFF. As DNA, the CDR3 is TGCAGCGCGAGCCCAGGCTGGGGTATGAACACTGAAGCTTTCTTT. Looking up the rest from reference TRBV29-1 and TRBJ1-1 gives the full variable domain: SAVISQKPSRDICQRGTSLTIQCQVDSQVTMMFWYRQQPGQSLTLIATANQGSEATYESGFVIDKFPISRPNLTFSTLTVSNMSPEDSSIYLCSASPGWGMNTEAFFGQGTRLTVV.

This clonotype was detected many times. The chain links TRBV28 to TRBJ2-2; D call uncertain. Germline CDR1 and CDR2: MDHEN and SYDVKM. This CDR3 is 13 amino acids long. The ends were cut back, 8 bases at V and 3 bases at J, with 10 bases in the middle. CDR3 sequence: CASYSRYTGELFF. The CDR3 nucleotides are TGTGCCAGCTACAGTCGTTACACCGGGGAGCTGTTTTTT.

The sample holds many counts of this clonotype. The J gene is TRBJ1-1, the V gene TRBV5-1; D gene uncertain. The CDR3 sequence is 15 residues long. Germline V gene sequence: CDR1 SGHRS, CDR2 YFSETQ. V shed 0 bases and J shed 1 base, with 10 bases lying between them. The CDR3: CASSLEAPSNTEAFF. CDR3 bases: TGCGCCAGCAGCTTGGAGGCGCCCTCGAACACTGAAGCTTTCTTT.

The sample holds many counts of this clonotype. The CDR3 coding sequence is TGTGCCAGCACACCCAACTCCCGACTAGCGGGACCCACCGGGGAGCTGTTTTTT. Its protein product is CASTPNSRLAGPTGELFF. The chain links TRBV6-1 to TRBJ2-2; 11 nucleotides match TRBD2. This CDR3 comprises 18 residues. The V and J ends lost 7 bases and 4 bases, in that order; junction bases with no gene match: 14. CDR1 is MNHNS, CDR2 SASEGT, per germline.

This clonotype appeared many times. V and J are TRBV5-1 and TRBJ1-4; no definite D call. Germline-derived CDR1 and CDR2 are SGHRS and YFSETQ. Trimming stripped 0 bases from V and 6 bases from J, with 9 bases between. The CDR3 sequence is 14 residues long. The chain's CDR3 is CASSLGPVDEKLFF. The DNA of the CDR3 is TGCGCCAGCAGCTTGGGGCCGGTAGATGAAAAACTGTTTTTT.

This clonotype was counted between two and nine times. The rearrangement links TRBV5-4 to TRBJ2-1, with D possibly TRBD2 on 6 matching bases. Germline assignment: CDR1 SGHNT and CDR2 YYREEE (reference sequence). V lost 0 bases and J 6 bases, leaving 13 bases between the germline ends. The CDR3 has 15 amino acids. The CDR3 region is CASSLAGGVLNEQFF. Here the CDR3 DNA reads TGTGCCAGCAGCTTGGCCGGGGGAGTACTCAATGAGCAGTTCTTC. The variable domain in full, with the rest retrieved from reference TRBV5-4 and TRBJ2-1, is ETGVTQSPTHLIKTRGQQVTLRCSSQSGHNTVSWYQQALGQGPQFIFQYYREEENGRGNFPPRFSGLQFPNYSSELNVNALELDDSALYLCASSLAGGVLNEQFFGPGTRLTVL.

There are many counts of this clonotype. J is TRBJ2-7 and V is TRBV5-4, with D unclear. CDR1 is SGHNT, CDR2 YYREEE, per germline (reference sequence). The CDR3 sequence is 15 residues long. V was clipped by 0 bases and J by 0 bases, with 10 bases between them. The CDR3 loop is CASSLEAASSYEQYF. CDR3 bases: TGTGCCAGCAGCTTGGAGGCGGCCTCCTCCTACGAGCAGTACTTC.

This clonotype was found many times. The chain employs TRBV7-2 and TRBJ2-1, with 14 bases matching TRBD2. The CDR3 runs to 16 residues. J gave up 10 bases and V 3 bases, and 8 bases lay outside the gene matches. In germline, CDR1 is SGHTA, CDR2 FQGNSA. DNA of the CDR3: TGTGCCAGCAGCTTTACCGGGACTAGCGGGAGTCGCGAGCAGTTCTTC. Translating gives CASSFTGTSGSREQFF.

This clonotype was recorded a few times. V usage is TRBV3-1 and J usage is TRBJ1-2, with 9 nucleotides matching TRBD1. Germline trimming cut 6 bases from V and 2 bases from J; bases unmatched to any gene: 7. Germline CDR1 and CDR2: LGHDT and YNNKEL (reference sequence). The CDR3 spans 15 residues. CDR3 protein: CASSYRTGANYGYTF. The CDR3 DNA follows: TGTGCCAGCAGTTATCGGACAGGGGCGAACTATGGCTACACCTTC.

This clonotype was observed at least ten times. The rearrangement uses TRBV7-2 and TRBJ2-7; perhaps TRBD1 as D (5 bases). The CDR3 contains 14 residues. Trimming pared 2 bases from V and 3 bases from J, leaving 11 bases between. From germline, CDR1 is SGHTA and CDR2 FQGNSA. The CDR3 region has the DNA TGTGCCAGCAGCTTAAACAGGTTTGTCTACGAGCAGTACTTC. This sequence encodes CASSLNRFVYEQYF. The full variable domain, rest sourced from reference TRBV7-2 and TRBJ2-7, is GAGVSQSPSNKVTEKGKDVELRCDPISGHTALYWYRQSLGQGLEFLIYFQGNSAPDKSGLPSDRFSAERTGGSVSTLTIQRTQQEDSAVYLCASSLNRFVYEQYFGPGTRLTVT.

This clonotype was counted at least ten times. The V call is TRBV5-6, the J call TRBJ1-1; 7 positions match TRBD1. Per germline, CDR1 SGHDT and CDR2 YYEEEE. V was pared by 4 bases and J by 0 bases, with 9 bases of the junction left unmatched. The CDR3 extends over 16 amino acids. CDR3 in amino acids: CASSRRQGYMNTEAFF. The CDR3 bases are TGTGCCAGCAGCCGAAGACAGGGATACATGAACACTGAAGCTTTCTTT.

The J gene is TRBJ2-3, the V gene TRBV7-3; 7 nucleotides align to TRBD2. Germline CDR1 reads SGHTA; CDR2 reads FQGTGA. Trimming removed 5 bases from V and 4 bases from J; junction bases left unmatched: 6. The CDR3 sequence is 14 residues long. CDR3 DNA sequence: TGTGCCAGCAGCCTTAGCGGGCAGGCAGATACGCAGTATTTT. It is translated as CASSLSGQADTQYF.

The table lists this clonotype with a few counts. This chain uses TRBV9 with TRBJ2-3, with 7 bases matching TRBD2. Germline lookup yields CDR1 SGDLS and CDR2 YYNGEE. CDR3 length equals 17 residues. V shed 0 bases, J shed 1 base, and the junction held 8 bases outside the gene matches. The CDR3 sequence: CASSVATAGGGTDTQYF. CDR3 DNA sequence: TGTGCCAGCAGCGTAGCTACCGCTGGGGGGGGCACAGATACGCAGTATTTT.

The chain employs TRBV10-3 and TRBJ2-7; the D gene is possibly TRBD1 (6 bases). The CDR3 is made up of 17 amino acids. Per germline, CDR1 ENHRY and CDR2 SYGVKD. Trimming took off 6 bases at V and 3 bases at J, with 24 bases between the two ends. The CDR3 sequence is CAIRENREVGSFYEQYF. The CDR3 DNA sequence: TGTGCCATCAGGGAAAACAGGGAAGTGGGGTCCTTCTACGAGCAGTACTTC.

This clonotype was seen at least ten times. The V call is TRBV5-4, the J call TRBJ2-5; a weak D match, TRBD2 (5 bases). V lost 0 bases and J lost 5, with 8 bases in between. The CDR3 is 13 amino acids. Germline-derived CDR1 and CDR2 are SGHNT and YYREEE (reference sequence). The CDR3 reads CASSLGGLETQYF. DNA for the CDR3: TGTGCCAGCAGCTTGGGAGGGTTGGAGACCCAGTACTTC.